This entry describes one T cell receptor (beta chain). Clones were sequenced by immunoSEQ multiplex PCR, and TCRdb holds only the in-frame ones, with some missing. The data contain roughly 35,000 clones, roughly nine tenths of them singletons. V gave up 4 bases and J gave up 3 bases, with 10 bases separating them. This CDR3 has 14 residues. Germline assignment: CDR1 MGHRA and CDR2 YSYEKL. The data originate from a study of T cells in tuberculosis. The source material was PBMCs. The receptor was derived from a donor aged 10-35 years with latent tuberculosis or without tuberculosis infection. The chain uses TRBV4-1 and TRBJ1-5; D is undetermined. The CDR3 loop reads CASSLSLANQPQHF. The CDR3 DNA reads TGCGCCAGCAGCCTAAGCCTCGCCAATCAGCCCCAGCATTTT.